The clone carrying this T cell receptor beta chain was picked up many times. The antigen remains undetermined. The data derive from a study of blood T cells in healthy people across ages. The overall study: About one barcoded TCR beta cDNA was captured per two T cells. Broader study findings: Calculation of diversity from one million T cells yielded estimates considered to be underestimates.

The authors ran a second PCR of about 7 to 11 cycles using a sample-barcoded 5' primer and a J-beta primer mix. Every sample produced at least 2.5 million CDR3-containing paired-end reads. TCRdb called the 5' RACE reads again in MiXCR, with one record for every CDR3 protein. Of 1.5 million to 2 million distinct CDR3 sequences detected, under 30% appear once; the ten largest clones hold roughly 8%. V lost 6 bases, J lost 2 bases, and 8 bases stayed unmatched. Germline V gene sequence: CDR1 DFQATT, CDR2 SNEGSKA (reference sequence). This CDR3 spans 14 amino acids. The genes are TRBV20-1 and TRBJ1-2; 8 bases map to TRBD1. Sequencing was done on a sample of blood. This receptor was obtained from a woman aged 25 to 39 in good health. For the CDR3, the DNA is TGCAGTGCGGCGACAGGGGCGATAAACTATGGCTACACCTTC. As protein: CSAATGAINYGYTF.